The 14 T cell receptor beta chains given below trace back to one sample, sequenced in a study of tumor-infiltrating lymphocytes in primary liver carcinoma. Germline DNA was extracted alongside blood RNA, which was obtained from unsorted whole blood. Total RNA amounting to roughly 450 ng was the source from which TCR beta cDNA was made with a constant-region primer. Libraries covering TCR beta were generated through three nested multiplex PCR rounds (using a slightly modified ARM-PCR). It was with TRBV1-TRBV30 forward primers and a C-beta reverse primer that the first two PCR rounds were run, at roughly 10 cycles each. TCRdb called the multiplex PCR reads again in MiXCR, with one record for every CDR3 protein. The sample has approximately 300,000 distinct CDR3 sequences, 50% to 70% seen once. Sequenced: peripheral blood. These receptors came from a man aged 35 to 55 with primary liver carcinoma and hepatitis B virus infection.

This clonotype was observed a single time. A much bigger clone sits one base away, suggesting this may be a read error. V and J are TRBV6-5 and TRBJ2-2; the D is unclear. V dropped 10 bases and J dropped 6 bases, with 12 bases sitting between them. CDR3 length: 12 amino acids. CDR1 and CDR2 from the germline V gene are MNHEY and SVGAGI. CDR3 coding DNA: TGTGCCACCATTGGAGAATCCGGGGAGCTGTTTTTT. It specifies CATIGESGELFF.

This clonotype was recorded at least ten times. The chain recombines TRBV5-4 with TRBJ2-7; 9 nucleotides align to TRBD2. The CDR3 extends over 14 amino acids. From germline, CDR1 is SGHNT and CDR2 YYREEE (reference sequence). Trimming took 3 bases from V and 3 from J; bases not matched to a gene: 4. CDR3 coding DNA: TGTGCCAGCAGCTCCGGGACTAGCCTCTACGAGCAGTACTTC. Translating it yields CASSSGTSLYEQYF.

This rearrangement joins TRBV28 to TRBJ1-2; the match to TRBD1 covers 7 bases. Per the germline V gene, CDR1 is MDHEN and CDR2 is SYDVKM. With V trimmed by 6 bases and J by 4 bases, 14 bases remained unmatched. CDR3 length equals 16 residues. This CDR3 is CASSLPGRGAGYGYTF. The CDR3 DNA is TGTGCCAGCAGCCTCCCCGGCAGGGGGGCAGGCTATGGCTACACCTTC.

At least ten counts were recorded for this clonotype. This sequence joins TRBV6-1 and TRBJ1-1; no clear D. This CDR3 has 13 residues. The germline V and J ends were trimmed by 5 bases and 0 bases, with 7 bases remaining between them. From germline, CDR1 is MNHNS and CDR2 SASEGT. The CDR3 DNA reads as TGTGCCAGCAGTACCGTCTTGAACACTGAAGCTTTCTTT. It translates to CASSTVLNTEAFF.

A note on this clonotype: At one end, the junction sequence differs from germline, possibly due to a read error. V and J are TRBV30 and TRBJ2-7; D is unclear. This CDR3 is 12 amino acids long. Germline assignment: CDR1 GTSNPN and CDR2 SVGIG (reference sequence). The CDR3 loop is CVWKRVGYEQYF. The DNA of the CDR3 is TGTGTCTGGAAAAGGGTGGGCTACGAGCAGTACTTC.

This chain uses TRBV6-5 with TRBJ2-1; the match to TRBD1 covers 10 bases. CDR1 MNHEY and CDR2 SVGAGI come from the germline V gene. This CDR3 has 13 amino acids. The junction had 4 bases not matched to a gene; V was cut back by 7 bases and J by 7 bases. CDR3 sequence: CASNADRGNEQFF. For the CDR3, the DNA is TGTGCCAGCAATGCGGACAGGGGGAATGAGCAGTTCTTC.

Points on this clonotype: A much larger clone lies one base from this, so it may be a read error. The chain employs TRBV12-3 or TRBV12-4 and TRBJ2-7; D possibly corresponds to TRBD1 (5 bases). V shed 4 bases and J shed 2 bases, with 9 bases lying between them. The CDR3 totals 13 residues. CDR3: CASSSEQAYEQYF. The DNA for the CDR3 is TGTGCCAGCAGTTCCGAACAGGCCTACGAGCAGTACTTC.

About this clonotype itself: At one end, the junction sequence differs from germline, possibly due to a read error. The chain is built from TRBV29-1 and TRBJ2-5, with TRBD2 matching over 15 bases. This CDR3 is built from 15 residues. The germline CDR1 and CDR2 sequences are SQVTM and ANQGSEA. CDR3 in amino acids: CGVMGLAGGIGTQYF. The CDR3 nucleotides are TGCGGCGTTATGGGACTAGCGGGAGGAATAGGGACCCAGTACTTC.

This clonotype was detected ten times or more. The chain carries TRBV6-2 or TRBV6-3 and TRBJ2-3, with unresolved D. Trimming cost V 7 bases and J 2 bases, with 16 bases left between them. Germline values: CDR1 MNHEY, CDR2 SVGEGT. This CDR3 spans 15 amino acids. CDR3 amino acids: CASTSGFTSTDTQYF. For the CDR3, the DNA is TGTGCCAGCACCTCCGGGTTCACCTCCACAGATACGCAGTATTTT.

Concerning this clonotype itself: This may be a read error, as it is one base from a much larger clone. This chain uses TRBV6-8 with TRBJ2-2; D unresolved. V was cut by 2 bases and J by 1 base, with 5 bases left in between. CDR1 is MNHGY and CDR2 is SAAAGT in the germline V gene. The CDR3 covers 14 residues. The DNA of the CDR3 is TGTGCCAGCAGTTACGCATGGAACACCGGGGAGCTGTTTTTT. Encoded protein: CASSYAWNTGELFF.

This chain's CDR3 is CASSSPGLAGATGGQYF. The CDR3 bases are TGTGCCAGCAGTTCACCGGGACTAGCGGGAGCGACGGGTGGGCAGTACTTC. V usage is TRBV12-3 or TRBV12-4 and J usage is TRBJ2-7; TRBD2 aligns across 14 bases. V lost 4 bases, J lost 9 bases, and 14 bases stayed unmatched. The CDR3 has 17 residues.

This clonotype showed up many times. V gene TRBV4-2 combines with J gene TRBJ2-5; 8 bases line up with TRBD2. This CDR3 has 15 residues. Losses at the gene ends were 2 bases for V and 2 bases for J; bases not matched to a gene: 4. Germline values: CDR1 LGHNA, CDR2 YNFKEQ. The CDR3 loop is CASSQLVAGQETQYF. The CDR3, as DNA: TGTGCCAGCAGCCAATTAGTAGCGGGGCAAGAGACCCAGTACTTC.

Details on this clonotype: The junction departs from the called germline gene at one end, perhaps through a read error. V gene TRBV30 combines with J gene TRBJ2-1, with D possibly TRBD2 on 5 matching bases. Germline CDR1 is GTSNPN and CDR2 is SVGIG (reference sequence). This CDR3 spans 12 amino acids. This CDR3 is CVWSRRGAQQFF. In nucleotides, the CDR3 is TGCGTCTGGAGCCGACGGGGAGCTCAGCAGTTCTTC.

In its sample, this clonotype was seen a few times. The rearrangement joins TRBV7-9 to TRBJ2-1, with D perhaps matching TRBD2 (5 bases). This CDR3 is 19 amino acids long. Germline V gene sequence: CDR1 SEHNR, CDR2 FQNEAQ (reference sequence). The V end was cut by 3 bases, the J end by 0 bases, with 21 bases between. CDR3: CASSFPGRATEGSYNEQFF. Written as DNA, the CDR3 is TGTGCCAGCAGCTTCCCCGGGCGGGCTACCGAGGGCTCCTACAATGAGCAGTTCTTC.